These 6 T cell receptor beta chains share one sample of origin, sequenced in a study of beta chain features in type 1 diabetes. Study conclusions and caveats: Moderate but significant shortening of TCRB CDR3s was recorded in all four CD4+ subsets from Type 1 diabetes patients.

The whole isolated RNA underwent reverse transcription, so sequencing captured expressed TCRB transcripts. TCRdb keeps only in-frame clones here, not all; method: immunoSEQ multiplex PCR. Counted here are some 700,000 clones, about an eighth occurring once; the ten biggest clones make up less than 0.025%. Their recognized antigens are unknown. The source material was naive CD4+ T cells from blood. Receptor source: a man between 18 and 35 years old with type 1 diabetes.

The chain is built from TRBV15 and TRBJ2-7, with 7 bases matching TRBD2. V shed 0 bases and J 2 bases; nucleotides not matched to a gene: 4. Germline assignment: CDR1 LNHNV and CDR2 YYDKDF (reference sequence). CDR3 size: 15 residues. CDR3 nucleotide sequence: TGTGCCACCAGCAGAGAAGTTGGACTAGCCTACGAGCAGTACTTC. This codes for CATSREVGLAYEQYF.

The rearrangement uses TRBV7-9 and TRBJ1-5, with a weak D call TRBD1 (5 bases). Germline V gene sequence: CDR1 SEHNR, CDR2 FQNEAQ (reference sequence). The V and J ends lost 5 bases and 1 base respectively, with 12 bases between them. The CDR3 is made up of 15 amino acids. The CDR3 DNA sequence: TGTGCCAGCAGCATCCAAGGGGACAGCAATCAGCCCCAGCATTTT. It is translated as CASSIQGDSNQPQHF.

V and J are TRBV9 and TRBJ1-2; D is undetermined. Germline loops: CDR1 SGDLS, CDR2 YYNGEE. The CDR3 loop spans 13 amino acids. V was clipped by 0 bases and J by 4 bases, with 7 bases between them. The CDR3 DNA is TGTGCCAGCAGCGTAGGGGGTTTCTATGGCTACACCTTC. It yields the protein CASSVGGFYGYTF.

The CDR3 nucleotides read TGTGCCAGCTCACCACTGGCAGGGTCTTCACCCCTCCACTTT. Amino acid sequence: CASSPLAGSSPLHF. The chain has TRBV18 and TRBJ1-6; D perhaps matches TRBD1 (5 bases). The V gene lost 1 base and the J gene lost 9 bases, with 10 bases spanning the gap. The CDR3 loop spans 14 amino acids. The germline V gene has CDR1 KGHSH and CDR2 LQKENI.

The chain couples TRBV7-6 to TRBJ2-7, with D perhaps TRBD2 (6 bases). In germline, CDR1 is SGHVS, CDR2 FNYEAQ. The V end was cut by 5 bases, the J end by 6 bases, with 17 bases between. This CDR3 contains 14 residues. The DNA for the CDR3 is TGTGCCAGCAGCCCTAGCGTGAAGGTACCCGAGCAGTACTTC. The encoded protein is CASSPSVKVPEQYF.

The chain is built from TRBV6-1 and TRBJ2-3, with D possibly being TRBD2 (5 bases). The CDR3 length is 13 residues. Germline assignment: CDR1 MNHNS and CDR2 SASEGT. Trimming pared 4 bases from V and 2 bases from J, leaving 7 bases between. CDR3: CASSVRDTDTQYF. The CDR3 DNA sequence: TGTGCCAGCAGTGTACGGGACACAGATACGCAGTATTTT.